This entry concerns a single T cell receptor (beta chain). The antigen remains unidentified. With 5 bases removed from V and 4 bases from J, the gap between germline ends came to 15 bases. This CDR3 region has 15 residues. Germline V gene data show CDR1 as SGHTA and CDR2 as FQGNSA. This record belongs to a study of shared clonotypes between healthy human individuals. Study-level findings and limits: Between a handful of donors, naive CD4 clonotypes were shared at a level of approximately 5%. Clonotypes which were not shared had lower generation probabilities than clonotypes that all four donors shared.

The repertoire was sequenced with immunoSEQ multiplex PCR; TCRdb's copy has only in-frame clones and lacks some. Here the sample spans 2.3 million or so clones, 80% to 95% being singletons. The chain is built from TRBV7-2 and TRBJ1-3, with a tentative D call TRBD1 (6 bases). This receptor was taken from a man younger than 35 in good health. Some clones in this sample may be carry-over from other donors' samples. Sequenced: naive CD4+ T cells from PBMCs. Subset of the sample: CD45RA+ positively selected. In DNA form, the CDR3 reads TGTGCCAGCAGCCACACCAGGACAGCCGGAAACACCATATATTTT. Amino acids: CASSHTRTAGNTIYF. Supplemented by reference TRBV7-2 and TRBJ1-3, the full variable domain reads GAGVSQSPSNKVTEKGKDVELRCDPISGHTALYWYRQSLGQGLEFLIYFQGNSAPDKSGLPSDRFSAERTGGSVSTLTIQRTQQEDSAVYLCASSHTRTAGNTIYFGEGSWLTVV.